These 23 T cell receptor beta chains share one sample of origin, sequenced in a study of blood T cell repertoires in COVID-19. Libraries were prepared by immunoSEQ multiplex PCR; TCRdb keeps only in-frame clonotypes and omits some of them. The table shows under 200,000 clones, with roughly 80% occurring only once. Sequences were obtained from peripheral blood. The receptors derive from an elderly woman with acute or convalescent COVID-19.

The chain combines TRBV9 with TRBJ1-4; D is unresolved. Trimming stripped 0 bases from V and 7 bases from J, with 13 bases between. CDR3 length: 15 amino acids. CDR1 SGDLS and CDR2 YYNGEE come from the germline V gene. CDR3 region: CASSVGEGNGEKLFF. CDR3 nucleotide sequence: TGTGCCAGCAGCGTAGGCGAGGGAAACGGTGAAAAACTGTTTTTT.

The chain carries TRBV18 and TRBJ1-5; weak D call: TRBD1 (5 bases). Germline V gene lookup returns CDR1 KGHSH and CDR2 LQKENI. This CDR3 spans 14 amino acids. Trimming left V 6 bases short and J 6 bases short, with 15 bases between. The DNA for the CDR3 is TGTGCCAGCTCCCCGGGGGTTGGCGGTCAGCCCCAGCATTTT. Its protein product is CASSPGVGGQPQHF.

V is TRBV5-1 and J is TRBJ2-1; D remains unclear. Germline lookup yields CDR1 SGHRS and CDR2 YFSETQ. The V and J ends lost 0 bases and 8 bases respectively, with 9 bases between them. The CDR3 sequence is 13 residues long. CDR3 in DNA: TGCGCCAGCAGCTTGGCCACAATCGATGAGCAGTTCTTC. Protein: CASSLATIDEQFF.

The chain is built from TRBV5-1 and TRBJ2-3; D is undetermined. Germline assignment: CDR1 SGHRS and CDR2 YFSETQ. Trimming pared 3 bases from V and 2 bases from J, leaving 16 bases between. The CDR3 has 16 residues. CDR3 coding DNA: TGCGCCAGCAGCTCGTTCAACGGAGACCCCACAGATACGCAGTATTTT. Protein sequence: CASSSFNGDPTDTQYF.

The chain joins TRBV7-9 to TRBJ2-3, with 10 bases matching TRBD2. V trimming: 3 bases; J trimming: 3 bases; junction bases outside the gene matches: 12. Looked up from germline, CDR1 is SEHNR and CDR2 is FQNEAQ (reference sequence). This CDR3 has 18 residues. CDR3 residues: CASSFGLGSGGMTDTQYF. Here the CDR3 DNA reads TGTGCCAGCAGCTTTGGTCTAGGTAGCGGGGGGATGACAGATACGCAGTATTTT.

The J gene is TRBJ1-5, the V gene TRBV3-1 (or the pseudogene TRBV3-2); D possibly corresponds to TRBD1 (6 bases). From germline, CDR1 is LGHDT and CDR2 YNNKEL (reference sequence). Trimming shortened V by 2 bases and J by 6 bases, and 11 bases separated the two germline ends. The CDR3 is made up of 14 amino acids. Here the CDR3 DNA reads TGTGCCAGCAGCCAACAGGGGTGGGGTCAGCCCCAGCATTTT. Amino acids: CASSQQGWGQPQHF.

V is TRBV4-2 and J is TRBJ1-6; 7 bases align to TRBD1. The CDR3 runs 15 residues. V trimming: 4 bases; J trimming: 4 bases; junction bases outside the gene matches: 4. CDR1 and CDR2 (germline): LGHNA, YNFKEQ. CDR3 nucleotides: TGTGCCAGCAGCCGAGGGACAGCTTATAATTCACCCCTCCACTTT. Translating it yields CASSRGTAYNSPLHF.

V gene TRBV19 combines with J gene TRBJ2-5; 7 bases line up with TRBD2. Germline V lookup: CDR1 LNHDA, CDR2 SQIVND (reference sequence). CDR3 length equals 18 residues. V lost 2 bases, J lost 4 bases, and 16 bases stayed unmatched. In DNA, the CDR3 is TGTGCCAGTAGTATAAGTTTTCGCGGGAGCGCGATTGCAGAGACCCAGTACTTC. Encoded protein: CASSISFRGSAIAETQYF.

The genes are TRBV6-6 and TRBJ1-6; TRBD1 aligns across 10 bases. The CDR3 consists of 15 residues. The V gene end was trimmed by 6 bases and the J gene end by 9 bases; junction bases not matched to a gene: 8. Germline CDR1 is MNHNY and CDR2 is SVGAGI (reference sequence). The CDR3 is CASSPFDRGLSPLHF. CDR3 DNA: TGTGCCAGCAGCCCCTTTGACAGGGGGCTTTCACCCCTCCACTTT.

V usage is TRBV19 and J usage is TRBJ2-2; 8 positions agree with TRBD1. The CDR3 is 14 residues long. The junction had 7 bases not matched to a gene; V was cut back by 8 bases and J by 5 bases. Per germline, CDR1 LNHDA and CDR2 SQIVND (reference sequence). The CDR3 DNA reads as TGTGCCAGTTCGCAGGGGGCTCGGACCGGGGAGCTGTTTTTT. This sequence encodes CASSQGARTGELFF.

Only one count was recorded for this clone. V is TRBV30 and J is TRBJ2-1; D is possibly TRBD1 (6 bases). Germline-derived CDR1 and CDR2 are GTSNPN and SVGIG (reference sequence). Deletions cut 5 bases from V and 7 bases from J, with 9 bases between. The CDR3 spans 11 residues. CDR3 residues: CAWGTFNEQFF. CDR3 nucleotides: TGTGCCTGGGGGACATTTAATGAGCAGTTCTTC.

This clone was found a few times. The chain is built from TRBV6-5 and TRBJ2-1; D is ambiguous. CDR3 length: 13 residues. Per the germline V gene, CDR1 is MNHEY and CDR2 is SVGAGI. With 5 bases removed from V and 7 bases from J, the gap between germline ends came to 12 bases. CDR3 amino acids: CASSPSDGNEQFF. For the CDR3, the DNA is TGTGCCAGCAGTCCCTCTGACGGGAATGAGCAGTTCTTC.

The chain employs TRBV19 and TRBJ2-7; 9 positions match TRBD1. CDR3 size: 13 residues. Trimming at V came to 6 bases and at J to 6 bases, leaving 6 bases not matched to a gene. Germline CDR1 is LNHDA and CDR2 is SQIVND (reference sequence). The DNA of the CDR3 is TGTGCCAGTAGACGGGACAGGGTAAGCGAGCAGTACTTC. Translating gives CASRRDRVSEQYF. The variable domain in full, with the rest retrieved from reference TRBV19 and TRBJ2-7, is DGGITQSPKYLFRKEGQNVTLSCEQNLNHDAMYWYRQDPGQGLRLIYYSQIVNDFQKGDIAEGYSVSREKKESFPLTVTSAQKNPTAFYLCASRRDRVSEQYFGPGTRLTVT.

The gene calls are TRBV27 and TRBJ2-5; TRBD2 might be the D (7 bases). Trimming left V 6 bases short and J 9 bases short, with 11 bases between. Germline V lookup: CDR1 MNHEY, CDR2 SMNVEV (reference sequence). The CDR3 extends over 11 amino acids. In nucleotides, the CDR3 is TGTGCCAGCAGGGGGGGGCCGGCCCAGTACTTC. The encoded protein is CASRGGPAQYF.

The J gene is TRBJ1-6, the V gene TRBV6-1; D remains unclear. This CDR3 contains 11 residues. The V end was cut by 3 bases, the J end by 14 bases, with 8 bases between. Germline CDR1 MNHNS, CDR2 SASEGT. CDR3 residues: CASSEGRTLHF. The CDR3 nucleotides read TGTGCCAGCAGTGAGGGCCGGACCCTCCACTTT.

The table lists this clone with a few counts. The chain is built from TRBV4-2 and TRBJ2-1; TRBD2 agrees at 9 bases. Germline V lookup: CDR1 LGHNA, CDR2 YNFKEQ. The junction had 2 bases not matched to a gene; V was cut back by 3 bases and J by 2 bases. The CDR3 covers 15 residues. The CDR3 region is CASSHLAGTYNEQFF. The CDR3 DNA follows: TGTGCCAGCAGCCACCTAGCGGGGACCTACAATGAGCAGTTCTTC.

This clone was counted between two and nine times. This chain uses TRBV2 with TRBJ2-1; 13 bases agree with TRBD2. V shed 8 bases and J 4 bases; nucleotides not matched to a gene: 5. The CDR3 consists of 15 residues. Per the germline V gene, CDR1 is SNHLY and CDR2 is FYNNEI. As DNA, the CDR3 is TGTGCCAGCCAACTAGCGGGGGGGGTTTACAATGAGCAGTTCTTC. Residues: CASQLAGGVYNEQFF.

The DNA for the CDR3 is TGTGCCAGCAGCTTAAAAAGACAGACTAATGAAAAACTGTTTTTT. Residues: CASSLKRQTNEKLFF. The gene calls are TRBV7-9 and TRBJ1-4, with a possible D match to TRBD1 (5 bases). V lost 2 bases and J lost 2, with 9 bases in between. From germline, CDR1 is SEHNR and CDR2 FQNEAQ (reference sequence). The CDR3 covers 15 residues.

V and J are TRBV27 and TRBJ1-2; D gene unclear. This CDR3 region has 13 residues. CDR1 MNHEY and CDR2 SMNVEV come from the germline V gene (reference sequence). The ends were cut back, 6 bases at V and 6 bases at J, with 14 bases in the middle. This chain's CDR3 is CASSPAGTNGYTF. The CDR3 region has the DNA TGTGCCAGCAGCCCGGCGGGCACGAATGGCTACACCTTC.

This chain uses TRBV4-2 with TRBJ2-1; perhaps TRBD2 as D (5 bases). The CDR3 sequence is 15 residues long. Germline lookup yields CDR1 LGHNA and CDR2 YNFKEQ. The V end lost 5 bases, the J end lost 0 bases, and 11 bases lay between the germline ends. The DNA of the CDR3 is TGTGCCAGCAGCTCTCCCGGGATCTCCTACAATGAGCAGTTCTTC. This codes for CASSSPGISYNEQFF.

This clone came up a few times. This rearrangement joins TRBV5-1 to TRBJ2-3, with 8 bases fitting TRBD2. This CDR3 has 16 amino acids. V lost 4 bases and J lost 4; bases outside the gene matches: 11. Germline CDR1 is SGHRS and CDR2 is YFSETQ. The CDR3 DNA is TGCGCCAGCAGCGGCCTCACGGGGGGGCCGTCAGATACGCAGTATTTT. As protein: CASSGLTGGPSDTQYF.

This clone was counted once. The rearrangement links TRBV2 to TRBJ2-7, with 10 positions matching TRBD1. The CDR3 runs 15 residues. Germline CDR1 SNHLY, CDR2 FYNNEI. The trim removed 3 bases at V and 3 bases at J, leaving 5 bases unmatched. The CDR3, as DNA: TGTGCCAGCAGTGACGGTAGGACAGGGGGCTACGAGCAGTACTTC. Its protein product is CASSDGRTGGYEQYF.

J is TRBJ2-2 and V is TRBV5-1; TRBD1 matches 9 bases. This CDR3 has 16 amino acids. The ends lost 2 bases at V and 5 bases at J; junction bases unmatched: 7. Germline-derived CDR1 and CDR2 are SGHRS and YFSETQ. CDR3 nucleotides: TGCGCCAGCAGCTTACAGGGGGCAGTTGAAACCGGGGAGCTGTTTTTT. Translated: CASSLQGAVETGELFF. The whole variable domain, filled in from reference TRBV5-1 and TRBJ2-2, reads KAGVTQTPRYLIKTRGQQVTLSCSPISGHRSVSWYQQTPGQGLQFLFEYFSETQRNKGNFPGRFSGRQFSNSRSEMNVSTLELGDSALYLCASSLQGAVETGELFFGEGSRLTVL.